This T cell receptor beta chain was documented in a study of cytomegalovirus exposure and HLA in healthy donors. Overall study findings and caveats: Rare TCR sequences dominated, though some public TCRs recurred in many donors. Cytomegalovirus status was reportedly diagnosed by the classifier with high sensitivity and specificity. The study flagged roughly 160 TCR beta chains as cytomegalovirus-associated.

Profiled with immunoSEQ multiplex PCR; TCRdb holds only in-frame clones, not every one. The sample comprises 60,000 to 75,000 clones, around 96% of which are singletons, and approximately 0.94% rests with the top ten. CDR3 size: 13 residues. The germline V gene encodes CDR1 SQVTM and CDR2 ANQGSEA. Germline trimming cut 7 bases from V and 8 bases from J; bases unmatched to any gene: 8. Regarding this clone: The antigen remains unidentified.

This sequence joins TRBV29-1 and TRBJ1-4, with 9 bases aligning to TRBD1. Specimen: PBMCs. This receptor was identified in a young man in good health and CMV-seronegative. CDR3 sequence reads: CSARDRAAEKLFF. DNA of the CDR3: TGCAGCGCTCGGGACAGGGCGGCAGAAAAACTGTTTTTT.